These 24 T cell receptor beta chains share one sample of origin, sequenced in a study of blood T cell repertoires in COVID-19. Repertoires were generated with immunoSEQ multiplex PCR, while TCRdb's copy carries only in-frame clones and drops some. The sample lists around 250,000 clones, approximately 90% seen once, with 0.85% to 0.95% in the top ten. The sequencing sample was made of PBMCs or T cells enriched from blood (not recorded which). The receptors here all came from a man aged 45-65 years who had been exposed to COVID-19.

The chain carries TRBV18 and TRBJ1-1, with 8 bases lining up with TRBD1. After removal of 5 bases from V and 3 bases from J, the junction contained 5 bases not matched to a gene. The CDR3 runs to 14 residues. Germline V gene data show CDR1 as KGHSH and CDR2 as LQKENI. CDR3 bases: TGTGCCAGCTCATTTAAGACAGGGGACACTGAAGCTTTCTTT. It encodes CASSFKTGDTEAFF.

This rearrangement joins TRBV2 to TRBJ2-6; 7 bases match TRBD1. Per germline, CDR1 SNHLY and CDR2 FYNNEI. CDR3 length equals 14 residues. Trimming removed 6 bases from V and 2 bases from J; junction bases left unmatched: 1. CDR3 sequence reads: CASRDRAGANVLTF. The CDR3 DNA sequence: TGTGCCAGCAGAGACAGGGCTGGGGCCAACGTCCTGACTTTC.

CDR3 nucleotide sequence: TGTGCCAGCAGCTTAGAGTACAGGGGAGATAGGGCTTTCTTT. It is translated as CASSLEYRGDRAFF. V and J are TRBV7-2 and TRBJ1-1; TRBD1 matches 7 bases. This CDR3 has 14 amino acids. The germline gives CDR1 SGHTA, CDR2 FQGNSA. V was pared by 1 base and J by 11 bases, with 10 bases of the junction left unmatched.

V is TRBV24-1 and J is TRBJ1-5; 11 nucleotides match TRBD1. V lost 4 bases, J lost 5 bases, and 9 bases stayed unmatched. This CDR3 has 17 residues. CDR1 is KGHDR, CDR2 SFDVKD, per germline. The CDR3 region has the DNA TGTGCCACCAGTGACGGACAGGGGGCTTCCCTATATCAGCCCCAGCATTTT. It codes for CATSDGQGASLYQPQHF.

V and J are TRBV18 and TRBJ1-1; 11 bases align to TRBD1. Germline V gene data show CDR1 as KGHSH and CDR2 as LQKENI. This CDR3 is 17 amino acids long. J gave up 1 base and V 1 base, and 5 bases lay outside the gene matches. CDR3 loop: CASSPRGQGAGNTEAFF. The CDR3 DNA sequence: TGTGCCAGCTCACCACGAGGACAGGGGGCTGGGAACACTGAAGCTTTCTTT.

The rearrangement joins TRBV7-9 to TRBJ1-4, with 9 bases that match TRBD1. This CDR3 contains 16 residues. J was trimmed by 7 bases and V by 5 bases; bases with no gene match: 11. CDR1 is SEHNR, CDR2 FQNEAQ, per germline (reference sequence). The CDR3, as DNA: TGTGCCAGCAGCCCCGGCACAGGGGGCGTAAGTGAAAAACTGTTTTTT. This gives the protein CASSPGTGGVSEKLFF.

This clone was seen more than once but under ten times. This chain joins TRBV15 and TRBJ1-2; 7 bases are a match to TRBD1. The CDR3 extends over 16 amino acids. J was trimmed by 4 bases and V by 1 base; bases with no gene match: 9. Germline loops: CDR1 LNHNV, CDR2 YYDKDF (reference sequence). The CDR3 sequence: CATSRVKGAGTYGYTF. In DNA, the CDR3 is TGTGCCACCAGCAGAGTCAAGGGGGCAGGCACCTATGGCTACACCTTC.

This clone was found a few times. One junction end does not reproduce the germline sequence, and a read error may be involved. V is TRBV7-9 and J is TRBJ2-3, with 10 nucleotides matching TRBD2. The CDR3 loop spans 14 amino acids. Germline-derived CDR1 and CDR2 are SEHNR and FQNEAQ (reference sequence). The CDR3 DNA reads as TGTGCCACCAGCGGGAGGGCCCTCACAGATACGCAGTATTTT. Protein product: CATSGRALTDTQYF.

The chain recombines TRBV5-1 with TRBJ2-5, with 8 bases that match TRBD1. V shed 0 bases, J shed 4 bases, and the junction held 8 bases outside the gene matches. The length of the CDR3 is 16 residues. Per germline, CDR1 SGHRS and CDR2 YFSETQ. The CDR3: CASSLDGQGAGETQYF. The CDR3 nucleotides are TGCGCCAGCAGCTTGGATGGGCAGGGGGCAGGAGAGACCCAGTACTTC.

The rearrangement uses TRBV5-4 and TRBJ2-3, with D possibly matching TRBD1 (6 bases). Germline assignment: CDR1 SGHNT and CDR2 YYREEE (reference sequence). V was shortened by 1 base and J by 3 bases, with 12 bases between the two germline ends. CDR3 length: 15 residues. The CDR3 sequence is CASSLTGLPTDTQYF. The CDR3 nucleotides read TGTGCCAGCAGCTTGACAGGGTTACCGACAGATACGCAGTATTTT.

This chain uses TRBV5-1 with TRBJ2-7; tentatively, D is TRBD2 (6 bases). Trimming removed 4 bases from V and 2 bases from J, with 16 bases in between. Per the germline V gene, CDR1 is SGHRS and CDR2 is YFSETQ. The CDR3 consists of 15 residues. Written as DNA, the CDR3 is TGCGCCAGCAGCCCAGGAGGGGCGGGTCCCTACGAGCAGTACGTC. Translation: CASSPGGAGPYEQYV.

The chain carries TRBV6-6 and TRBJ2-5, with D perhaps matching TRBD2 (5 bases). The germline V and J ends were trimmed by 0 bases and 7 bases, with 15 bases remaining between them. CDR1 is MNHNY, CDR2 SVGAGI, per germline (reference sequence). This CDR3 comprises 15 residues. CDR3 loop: CASSYSNTQRGTQYF. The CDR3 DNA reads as TGTGCCAGCAGTTACTCGAATACGCAACGGGGGACCCAGTACTTC.

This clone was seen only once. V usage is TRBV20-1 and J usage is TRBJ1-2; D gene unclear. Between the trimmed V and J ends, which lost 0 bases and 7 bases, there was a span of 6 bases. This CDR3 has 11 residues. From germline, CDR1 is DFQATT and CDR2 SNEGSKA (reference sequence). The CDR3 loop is CSARDRVGYTF. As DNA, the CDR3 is TGCAGTGCTAGAGATCGTGTTGGCTACACCTTC.

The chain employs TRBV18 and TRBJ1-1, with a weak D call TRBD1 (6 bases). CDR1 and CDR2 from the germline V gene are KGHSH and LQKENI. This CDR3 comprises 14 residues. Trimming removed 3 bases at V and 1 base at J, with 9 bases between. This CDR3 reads CASSPGGRNTEAFF. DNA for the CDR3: TGTGCCAGCTCACCCGGGGGGCGGAACACTGAAGCTTTCTTT. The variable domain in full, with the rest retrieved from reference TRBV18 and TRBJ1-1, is NAGVMQNPRHLVRRRGQEARLRCSPMKGHSHVYWYRQLPEEGLKFMVYLQKENIIDESGMPKERFSAEFPKEGPSILRIQQVVRGDSAAYFCASSPGGRNTEAFFGQGTRLTVV.

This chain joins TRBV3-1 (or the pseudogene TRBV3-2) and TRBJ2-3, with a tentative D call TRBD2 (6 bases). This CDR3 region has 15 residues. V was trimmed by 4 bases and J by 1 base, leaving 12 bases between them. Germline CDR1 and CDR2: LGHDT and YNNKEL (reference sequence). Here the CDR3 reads CASSPRASGTDTQYF. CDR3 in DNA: TGTGCCAGCAGCCCTCGGGCTAGCGGCACAGATACGCAGTATTTT.

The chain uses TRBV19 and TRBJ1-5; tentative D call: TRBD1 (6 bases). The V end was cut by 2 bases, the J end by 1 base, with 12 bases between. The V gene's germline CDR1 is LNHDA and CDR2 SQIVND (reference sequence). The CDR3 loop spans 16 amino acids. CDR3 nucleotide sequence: TGTGCCAGTAGTATACCCAGGGGTATGAGCAATCAGCCCCAGCATTTT. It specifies CASSIPRGMSNQPQHF.

The CDR3 is CASSYRRNQPQHF. The DNA for the CDR3 is TGTGCCAGCAGTTATAGGAGGAATCAGCCCCAGCATTTT. The J gene is TRBJ1-5, the V gene TRBV6-5; D is undetermined. Germline CDR1 is MNHEY and CDR2 is SVGAGI. The ends were cut back, 3 bases at V and 4 bases at J, with 7 bases in the middle. This CDR3 region has 13 residues.

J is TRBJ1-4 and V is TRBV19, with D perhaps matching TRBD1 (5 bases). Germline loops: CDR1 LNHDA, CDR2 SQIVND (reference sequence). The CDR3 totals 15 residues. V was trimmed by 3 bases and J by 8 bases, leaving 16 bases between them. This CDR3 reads CASSMSWGVLEKLFF. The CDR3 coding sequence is TGTGCCAGTAGTATGTCGTGGGGCGTCCTGGAAAAACTGTTTTTT. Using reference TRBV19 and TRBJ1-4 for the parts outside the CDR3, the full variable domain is DGGITQSPKYLFRKEGQNVTLSCEQNLNHDAMYWYRQDPGQGLRLIYYSQIVNDFQKGDIAEGYSVSREKKESFPLTVTSAQKNPTAFYLCASSMSWGVLEKLFFGSGTQLSVL.

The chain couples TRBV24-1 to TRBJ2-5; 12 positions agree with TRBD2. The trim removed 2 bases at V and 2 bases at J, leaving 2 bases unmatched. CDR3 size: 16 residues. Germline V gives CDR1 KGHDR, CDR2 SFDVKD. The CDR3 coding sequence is TGTGCCACCAGTGATTATGGACTAGCGGGACAAGAGACCCAGTACTTC. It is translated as CATSDYGLAGQETQYF.

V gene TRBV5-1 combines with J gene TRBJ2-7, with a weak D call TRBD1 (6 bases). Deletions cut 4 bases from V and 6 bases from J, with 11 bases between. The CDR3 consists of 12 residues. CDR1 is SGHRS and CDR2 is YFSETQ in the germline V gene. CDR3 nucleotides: TGCGCCAGCAGCGCGGACAGTACCGAGCAGTACTTC. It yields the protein CASSADSTEQYF. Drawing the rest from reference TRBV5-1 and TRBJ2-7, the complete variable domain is KAGVTQTPRYLIKTRGQQVTLSCSPISGHRSVSWYQQTPGQGLQFLFEYFSETQRNKGNFPGRFSGRQFSNSRSEMNVSTLELGDSALYLCASSADSTEQYFGPGTRLTVT.

CDR3 sequence reads: CAISESGGAPVELFF. CDR3 coding DNA: TGTGCCATCAGTGAGTCGGGAGGGGCCCCTGTTGAACTGTTTTTT. The V gene is TRBV10-3, the J gene TRBJ1-4; weak D call: TRBD1 (5 bases). The length of the CDR3 is 15 residues. V dropped 0 bases and J dropped 12 bases, with 17 bases sitting between them. CDR1 ENHRY and CDR2 SYGVKD come from the germline V gene.

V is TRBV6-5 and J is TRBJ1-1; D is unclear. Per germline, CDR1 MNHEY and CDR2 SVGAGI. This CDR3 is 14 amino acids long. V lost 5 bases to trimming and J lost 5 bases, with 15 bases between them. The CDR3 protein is CASSKNSRITEAFF. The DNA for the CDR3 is TGTGCCAGCAGTAAAAACTCCAGGATAACTGAAGCTTTCTTT.

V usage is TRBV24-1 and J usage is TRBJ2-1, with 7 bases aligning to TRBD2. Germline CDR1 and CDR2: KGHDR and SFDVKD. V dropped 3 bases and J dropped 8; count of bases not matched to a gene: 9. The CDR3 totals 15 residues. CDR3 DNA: TGTGCCACCAGTGATGCTGCGGGGGTTGAGGATGAGCAGTTCTTC. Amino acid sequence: CATSDAAGVEDEQFF.

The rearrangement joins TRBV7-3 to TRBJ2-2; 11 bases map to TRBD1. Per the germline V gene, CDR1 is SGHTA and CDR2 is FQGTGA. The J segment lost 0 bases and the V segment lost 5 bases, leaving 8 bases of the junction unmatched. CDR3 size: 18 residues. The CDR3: CASSTGQGALPNTGELFF. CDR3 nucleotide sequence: TGTGCCAGCAGCACCGGACAGGGGGCGCTTCCGAACACCGGGGAGCTGTTTTTT.